This is a list of T cell receptor beta chains from one sample in a study of breast tumors, draining lymph nodes, adjacent tissues. MiXCR, run by TCRdb on the multiplex PCR reads, gives a single entry per CDR3 protein. Here the sample spans about 110,000 distinct CDR3 sequences, more than 25% being singletons. Material: axillary lymph node tissue. Receptor source: a female donor with breast cancer. Some clones in this sample may be carry-over from other donors' samples. The CDR3 runs from the conserved cysteine through the conserved F or W. A D gene is named only where the DNA matches it firmly. Rows may omit the clone size; those that give it use once, few, many or a size class.

size,J,D,length,V,CDR3,DNA
many,TRBJ1-2,.,19,TRBV20-1,CSARDVPGVPGGLSYGYTF,TGCAGTGCTAGAGATGTCCCAGGCGTCCCCGGGGGGCTCAGCTATGGCTACACCTTC
many,TRBJ2-3,TRBD2,16,TRBV20-1,CSARRLAGGGGDTQYF,TGCAGTGCTAGAAGACTAGCGGGAGGCGGGGGAGATACGCAGTATTTT
many,TRBJ2-2,TRBD2,15,TRBV6-1,CASSDLAGDTGELFF,TGTGCCAGCAGTGATTTAGCGGGAGACACCGGGGAGCTGTTTTTT
many,TRBJ2-3,TRBD2,15,TRBV12-3/TRBV12-4,CASSLGGGAMNTQYF,TGTGCCAGCAGTTTGGGCGGGGGGGCCATGAATACGCAGTATTTT
.,TRBJ1-3,.,13,TRBV20-1,CSALGGTGYTIYF,TGCAGTGCACTAGGGGGGACGGGTTACACCATATATTTT
.,TRBJ1-1,.,14,TRBV3-1,CASSAGGLPTEAFF,TGTGCCAGCAGCGCCGGGGGCCTGCCCACTGAAGCTTTCTTT
many,TRBJ2-7,TRBD1,15,TRBV6-5,CASRPGTGLPYEQYF,TGTGCCAGCAGGCCCGGGACAGGGCTTCCCTACGAGCAGTACTTC
few,TRBJ1-1,.,12,TRBV6-1,CASTWGGGEAFF,TGTGCCAGCACCTGGGGAGGGGGTGAAGCTTTCTTT
.,TRBJ2-1,.,15,TRBV15,CATSRQDSSYNEQFF,TGTGCCACCAGCAGACAAGATAGCTCCTACAATGAGCAGTTCTTC
.,TRBJ1-2,TRBD1,14,TRBV12-3/TRBV12-4,CASSDRGWDYGYTF,TGTGCCAGCAGTGACAGGGGTTGGGACTATGGCTACACCTTC
.,TRBJ1-1,TRBD1,14,TRBV20-1,CSARGDSMNTEAFF,TGCAGTGCTAGAGGGGACAGCATGAACACTGAAGCTTTCTTT
.,TRBJ2-1,.,15,TRBV10-3,CAGSLIPGVYNEQFF,TGTGCCGGCAGTTTGATACCGGGGGTATACAATGAGCAGTTCTTC
many,TRBJ2-2,.,17,TRBV7-3,CASSLTLLRPNTGELFF,TGTGCCAGCAGCTTAACGCTGCTACGACCGAACACCGGGGAGCTGTTTTTT
many,TRBJ2-1,.,12,TRBV29-1,CSVGDSYNEQFF,TGCAGCGTTGGAGACAGCTACAATGAGCAGTTCTTC
.,TRBJ2-6,.,16,TRBV20-1,CSARPGWISGANVLTF,TGCAGTGCTAGGCCGGGGTGGATTTCTGGGGCCAACGTCCTGACTTTC
many,TRBJ2-7,.,17,TRBV7-2,CASSQKVGWERLDEQYF,TGTGCCAGCAGCCAAAAGGTCGGGTGGGAGCGTTTGGACGAGCAGTACTTC
many,TRBJ2-1,.,15,TRBV7-9,CASSYPTDSNNEQFF,TGTGCCAGCAGCTATCCTACGGACAGTAACAATGAGCAGTTCTTC
.,TRBJ1-2,.,15,TRBV11-2,CVSSLGLVASYGYTF,TGTGTCAGCAGCTTAGGGTTGGTGGCGTCCTATGGCTACACCTTC
few,TRBJ1-1,TRBD1,14,TRBV19,CASPPGGENTEAFF,TGTGCCAGCCCCCCAGGGGGAGAGAACACTGAAGCTTTCTTT
many,TRBJ1-1,.,14,TRBV7-2,CASSLRQKNTEAFF,TGTGCCAGCAGCTTACGACAGAAGAACACTGAAGCTTTCTTT
.,TRBJ2-1,.,17,TRBV7-7,CASSLTRTNFFYNEQFF,TGTGCTAGCAGCTTAACCCGGACGAACTTCTTCTATAATGAGCAGTTCTTC
many,TRBJ2-6,.,16,TRBV27,CASSLSGVPGANVLTF,TGTGCCAGCAGTTTATCAGGGGTTCCTGGGGCCAACGTCCTGACTTTC
many,TRBJ2-7,TRBD2,15,TRBV4-1,CASRAGTSASYEQYF,TGCGCCAGCAGGGCCGGGACTAGTGCCTCCTACGAGCAGTACTTC
.,TRBJ2-7,TRBD1,13,TRBV20-1,CSARVGTGYEQYF,TGCAGTGCTAGAGTCGGGACAGGCTACGAGCAGTACTTC
many,TRBJ2-1,TRBD2,12,TRBV7-2,CASSFGEGKQFF,TGTGCCAGCAGCTTCGGGGAGGGAAAGCAGTTCTTC
many,TRBJ2-7,.,15,TRBV6-5,CASSHSGGSPYEQYF,TGTGCCAGCAGTCACTCTGGGGGTTCCCCCTACGAGCAGTACTTC
.,TRBJ2-1,.,17,TRBV2,CAGSKAIVGSSYNEQFF,TGTGCCGGCAGTAAGGCGATAGTCGGGAGCTCCTACAATGAGCAGTTCTTC
many,TRBJ2-1,.,15,TRBV28,CASSESGAPYNEQFF,TGTGCCAGCAGTGAGTCGGGAGCCCCCTACAATGAGCAGTTCTTC
.,TRBJ1-1,.,10,TRBV29-1,CSGTATEAFF,TGCAGCGGGACTGCAACTGAAGCTTTCTTT
many,TRBJ2-7,.,11,TRBV27,CASSAQSEQYF,TGTGCCAGCAGTGCCCAAAGCGAGCAGTACTTC
many,TRBJ2-1,TRBD1,14,TRBV7-3,CASSPPGTGNEQFF,TGTGCCAGCAGCCCTCCCGGGACAGGGAACGAGCAGTTCTTC
many,TRBJ1-4,TRBD1,18,TRBV12-5,CASGGQDRFPATNENLFF,TGTGCTAGTGGTGGACAGGACCGCTTCCCCGCAACTAATGAAAACCTGTTTTTT
many,TRBJ2-3,TRBD2,16,TRBV18,CASSPRLAASTDTQYF,TGTGCCAGCTCACCACGGCTAGCGGCTAGCACAGATACGCAGTATTTT
many,TRBJ1-6,.,13,TRBV28,CASSLREGSPLHF,TGTGCCAGCAGTTTACGAGAGGGTTCACCCCTCCACTTT
many,TRBJ2-5,.,13,TRBV2,CASRQDVAKFGHF,TGTGCCAGCAGACAGGACGTAGCAAAGTTTGGACACTTC
many,TRBJ1-3,TRBD1,17,TRBV7-3,CASSLTGGQGAGNTIYF,TGTGCCAGCAGCTTAACCGGTGGACAGGGAGCCGGAAACACCATATATTTT
many,TRBJ1-2,TRBD1,13,TRBV3-1,CASSRGQGNGYTF,TGTGCCAGCAGCCGCGGACAGGGGAATGGCTACACCTTC
few,TRBJ2-7,.,13,TRBV24-1,CATSDSLSYEQYF,TGTGCCACCAGTGATTCTCTCAGTTACGAGCAGTACTTC
many,TRBJ1-2,.,11,TRBV28,CASSEGEGYTF,TGTGCCAGCAGTGAAGGGGAGGGCTACACCTTC
.,TRBJ2-5,TRBD2,15,TRBV18,CASSSEEGLAMAQYF,TGTGCCAGCTCATCAGAGGAGGGACTAGCGATGGCCCAGTACTTC
.,TRBJ2-1,TRBD1,15,TRBV6-6,CASSQQGADQSEQFF,TGTGCCAGCAGTCAACAGGGGGCGGATCAGAGTGAGCAGTTCTTC
many,TRBJ2-1,TRBD2,14,TRBV12-3/TRBV12-4,CASSFRREPDEQFF,TGTGCCAGCAGTTTCCGGCGGGAGCCAGATGAGCAGTTCTTC
once,TRBJ2-1,TRBD1,15,TRBV6-5,CASRPTGTDYNEQFF,TGTGCCAGCAGACCAACCGGGACAGACTACAATGAGCAGTTCTTC
many,TRBJ2-1,TRBD1,16,TRBV19,CASSNRGRGMYNEQFF,TGTGCCAGTAGTAACCGGGGCAGGGGGATGTACAATGAGCAGTTCTTC
once,TRBJ1-6,.,10,TRBV10-2,CASSDHGLHF,TGCGCCAGCAGTGACCACGGGCTCCACTTT
few,TRBJ2-1,.,12,TRBV5-4,CASSSSYTEQFF,TGTGCCAGCAGCTCTTCCTACACTGAGCAGTTCTTC
.,TRBJ2-1,TRBD1,15,TRBV2,CACSGRTGENNKQFF,TGTGCCTGCAGTGGAAGGACAGGGGAAAACAATAAGCAGTTCTTC
many,TRBJ1-5,.,13,TRBV19,CASSMVGRRPQHF,TGTGCCAGTAGTATGGTGGGACGGAGGCCCCAGCATTTT
.,TRBJ1-6,.,16,TRBV9,CASSARITGPNSPLHF,TGTGCCAGCAGCGCCCGTATAACAGGGCCTAATTCACCCCTCCACTTT
many,TRBJ2-7,TRBD2,13,TRBV6-6,CASSHGTSYEQYF,TGTGCCAGCAGCCACGGGACTAGCTACGAGCAGTACTTC
many,TRBJ2-2,.,17,TRBV19,CASSGGPFETQPGELFF,TGTGCCAGTAGTGGAGGGCCGTTCGAAACCCAGCCCGGGGAGCTGTTTTTT
many,TRBJ2-7,.,15,TRBV7-2,CASSLASKASYEQYF,TGTGCCAGCAGCTTAGCCTCCAAGGCCAGCTACGAGCAGTACTTC
many,TRBJ1-2,.,13,TRBV28,CASSPGSNYGYTF,TGTGCCAGCAGCCCAGGGTCTAACTATGGCTACACCTTC
.,TRBJ1-2,.,14,TRBV20-1,CSAPASTSNYGYTF,TGCAGTGCCCCGGCTTCAACCTCTAACTATGGCTACACCTTC
many,TRBJ2-7,.,10,TRBV28,CASSSNEQYF,TGTGCCAGCAGTTCTAACGAGCAGTACTTC
medium-sized,TRBJ1-2,.,13,TRBV29-1,CSVAGGLNYGYTF,TGCAGCGTTGCGGGGGGACTAAACTATGGCTACACCTTC
many,TRBJ2-1,TRBD2,16,TRBV19,CASSSGGTSGRNEQFF,TGTGCCAGTAGTTCTGGTGGAACTAGCGGGAGGAATGAGCAGTTCTTC